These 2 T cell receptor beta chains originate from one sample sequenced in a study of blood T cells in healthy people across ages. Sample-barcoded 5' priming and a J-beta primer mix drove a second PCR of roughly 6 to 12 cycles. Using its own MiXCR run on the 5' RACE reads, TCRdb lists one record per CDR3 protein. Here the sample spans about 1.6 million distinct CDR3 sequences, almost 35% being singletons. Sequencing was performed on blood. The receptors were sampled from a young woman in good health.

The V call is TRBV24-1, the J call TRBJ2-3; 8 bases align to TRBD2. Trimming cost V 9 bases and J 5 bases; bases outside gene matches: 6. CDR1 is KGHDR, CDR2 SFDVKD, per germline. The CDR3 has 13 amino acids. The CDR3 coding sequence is TGTGCCACCCGGGAGGGAGCGAAAGATACGCAGTATTTT. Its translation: CATREGAKDTQYF.

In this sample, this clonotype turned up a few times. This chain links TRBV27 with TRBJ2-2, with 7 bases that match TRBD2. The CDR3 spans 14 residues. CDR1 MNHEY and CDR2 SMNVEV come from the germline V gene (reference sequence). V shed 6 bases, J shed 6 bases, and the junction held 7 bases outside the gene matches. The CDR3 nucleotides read TGTGCCAGCAGAATATCAGCGGGACCCGGGGAGCTGTTTTTT. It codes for CASRISAGPGELFF.